This T cell receptor (beta chain) was recovered during a study of T cell responses to AZD1222 COVID-19 vaccine. The CDR3 spans 13 residues. Deletions cut 5 bases from V and 5 bases from J, with 10 bases between. General study points: After two AZD1222 doses, spike-specific TCR breadth and depth rose versus day 0. Among the donors, most were white British and more were female, and clonal diversity was possibly underestimated.

About this clone: The antigen is unknown.

Some clones are missing from TCRdb's copy, which holds only in-frame ones; the method was immunoSEQ multiplex PCR. The sample lists 120,000 or so clones, around 94% occurring once. The sequence came from an adult in good health. The sequenced sample was peripheral blood, obtained on day 0 of AZD1222 vaccination. The J gene is TRBJ1-5, the V gene TRBV12-3 or TRBV12-4; D possibly corresponds to TRBD1 (5 bases). The CDR3 reads CASSKRDHQPQHF. The DNA of the CDR3 is TGTGCCAGCAGTAAGCGGGACCATCAGCCCCAGCATTTT.